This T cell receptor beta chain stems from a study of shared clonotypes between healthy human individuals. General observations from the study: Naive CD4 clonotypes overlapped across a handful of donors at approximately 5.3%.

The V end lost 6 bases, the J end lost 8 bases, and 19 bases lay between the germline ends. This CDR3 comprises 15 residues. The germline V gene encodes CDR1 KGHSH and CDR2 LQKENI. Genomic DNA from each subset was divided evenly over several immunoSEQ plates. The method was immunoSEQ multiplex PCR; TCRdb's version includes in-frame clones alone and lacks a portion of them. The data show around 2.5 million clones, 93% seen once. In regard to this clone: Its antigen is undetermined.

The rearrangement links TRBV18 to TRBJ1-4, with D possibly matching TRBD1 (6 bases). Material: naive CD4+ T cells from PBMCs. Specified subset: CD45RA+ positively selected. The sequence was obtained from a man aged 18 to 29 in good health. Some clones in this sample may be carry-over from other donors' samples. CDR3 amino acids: CASSTQWGGEEKLFF. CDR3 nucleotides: TGTGCCAGCTCCACCCAATGGGGGGGCGAGGAAAAACTGTTTTTT.